These T cell receptor beta chains were read from a single sample in a study of cytomegalovirus exposure and HLA in healthy donors. TCRdb's table, derived via immunoSEQ multiplex PCR, lists solely in-frame clones and lacks some. The sample includes over 200,000 clones, about 90% of them seen just once. Input material: PBMCs. The receptors shown here come from a woman younger than 35 in good health and CMV-seronegative. Both conserved end residues are part of each CDR3. D genes are given only for firm matches.

>TRBD1|TRBV28|TRBJ2-7
CASIPGQGGEQYF
TGTGCCAGCATACCAGGACAGGGAGGCGAGCAGTACTTC
>NA|TRBV11-2|TRBJ2-1
CASSSPADSYNEQFF
TGTGCCAGCAGCTCCCCAGCGGACTCCTACAATGAGCAGTTCTTC
>NA|TRBV16|TRBJ1-1
CASSQTGKRTEAFF
TGTGCCAGCAGCCAAACAGGGAAAAGGACTGAAGCTTTCTTT
>NA|TRBV25-1|TRBJ2-5
CASSGEGGTQETQYF
TGTGCCAGCAGTGGGGAGGGGGGGACCCAAGAGACCCAGTACTTC
>TRBD1|TRBV5-1|TRBJ2-5
CASSGGTGVRETQYF
TGCGCCAGCAGCGGCGGGACAGGGGTTCGAGAGACCCAGTACTTC
>NA|TRBV5-4|TRBJ1-1
CASSRGGLNTEAFF
TGTGCCAGCAGCCGGGGGGGATTGAACACTGAAGCTTTCTTT
>NA|TRBV4-1|TRBJ2-3
CASSQDPRDTDTQYF
TGCGCCAGCAGCCAAGATCCTAGAGACACAGATACGCAGTATTTT
>TRBD2|TRBV2|TRBJ2-1
CASSEALRLAGGNEQFF
TGTGCCAGCAGTGAAGCGCTTCGGCTAGCGGGGGGGAATGAGCAGTTCTTC
>NA|TRBV7-6|TRBJ1-2
CASSFRPGANYGYTF
TGTGCCAGCAGCTTCAGGCCAGGGGCTAACTATGGCTACACCTTC
>NA|TRBV4-1|TRBJ2-3
CASSHPPRRGTTDTQYF
TGCGCCAGCAGCCATCCCCCAAGGAGGGGTACCACAGATACGCAGTATTTT
>NA|TRBV6-5|TRBJ1-5
CASSYYENQPQHF
TGTGCCAGCAGTTATTATGAGAATCAGCCCCAGCATTTT
>NA|TRBV20-1|TRBJ1-2
CSAAGAGGYTF
TGCAGTGCCGCAGGGGCCGGGGGCTACACCTTC